This T cell receptor (beta chain) was found in a study of breast tumors, draining lymph nodes, adjacent tissues (dated by TCRdb to the mid-2010s). About the investigation overall: The study compared TCR beta repertoires across tumor, adjacent nontumor tissue and axillary lymph nodes from breast cancer patients. The study was designed to assess the relationships and possible T-cell exchange between tumor, surrounding tissue and draining lymph node repertoires in human breast cancer.

This clonotype was seen ten or more times. The antigen it recognizes is unknown. Nothing much larger sits one base from this clone, and base qualities are not available. Paper-wide results and their limitations: Tumor and nontumor tissue repertoires were significantly more similar in luminal-like than in basal-like breast cancer. The study presented the conclusion that tumor T cells originate in lymph nodes as consistent with a hypothesis, not as something directly demonstrated. The data were judged consistent with most tumor T cells deriving from the lymph node and then expanding within tumor tissue. Tumors showed preferential V and J gene usage, and their T-cell repertoire diversity fell below that of lymph nodes yet above that of nontumor tissue.

The sequencer listed for this sample is Illumina HiSeq 2000. Multiplex PCR amplification was used to generate the TCR beta chain libraries. High-throughput sequencing was used to analyze the amplified TCR beta chain products. Clones were called with MiXCR by TCRdb after fastp trimmed the public reads at Q25, and only in-frame beta chains were retained. CDR3 protein duplicates are merged, each entry listing the most common genes and DNA. The table for this sample lists about 20,000 distinct CDR3 sequences; 25% to 35% of them were counted only once. The ten top clones hold over 8.5% of the sample. As encoded in the germline V gene, CDR1 is MNHEY while CDR2 is SVGEGT. Inclusive of the bounding cysteine and phenylalanine, the CDR3 is 15 residues long. The CDR3 DNA has 45 bases and is translated from base 1. The junction shows trimming of 4 bases on V and 2 bases on J, and the gene matches do not reach 1 base of it.

The sample was breast tumor tissue. The receptor comes from a female donor with breast cancer. Some clones in this sample may be carry-over from other donors' samples. The V and J segments used are TRBV6-2 or TRBV6-3 and TRBJ2-1; 11 middle bases align to TRBD1. The DNA sequence is given as TGTGCCAGCAGTTGGACAGGGGGCACCTACAATGAGCAGTTCTTC. It translates as CASSWTGGTYNEQFF.